Below, 5 T cell receptor beta chains from the same sample are listed, as sequenced in a study of CD8 T cells in ankylosing spondylitis. Study-level findings and limits: A TCR beta motif of roughly eight highly homologous variants appeared characteristic of ankylosing spondylitis blood.

MiXCR was run by TCRdb on the 5' RACE reads, yielding one entry per CDR3 protein. The repertoire holds 450,000 to 550,000 distinct CDR3 sequences, about 5.7% seen once, with roughly 3.3% in the top ten. No antigens are known for them. Sequenced material: blood, either unsorted or a sorted T cell fraction (not recorded which). All receptors come from a male donor with ankylosing spondylitis.

This clonotype was recorded at least ten times. The chain has TRBV20-1 and TRBJ2-7, with D uncertain. This CDR3 contains 15 residues. V lost 3 bases to trimming and J lost 2 bases, with 17 bases between them. The germline CDR1 and CDR2 sequences are DFQATT and SNEGSKA (reference sequence). The CDR3 nucleotides read TGCAGTGCTAGCCATTCGGGTCAGGCAGCCTACGAGCAGTACTTC. Its translation: CSASHSGQAAYEQYF.

This clonotype has a count of ten or more. The gene calls are TRBV3-1 and TRBJ2-7; 7 positions agree with TRBD1. Trimming took 1 base from V and 4 from J; bases not matched to a gene: 13. The CDR3 loop spans 17 amino acids. In germline, CDR1 is LGHDT, CDR2 YNNKEL (reference sequence). The CDR3 DNA sequence: TGTGCCAGCAGCCAAGTTTTTTTGAGACAGGGACATTACGAGCAGTACTTC. This translates into CASSQVFLRQGHYEQYF.

The rearrangement uses TRBV6-1 and TRBJ1-2, with 8 nucleotides matching TRBD1. Germline V gene data show CDR1 as MNHNS and CDR2 as SASEGT. V lost 1 base, J lost 5 bases, and 3 bases stayed unmatched. The CDR3 totals 14 residues. The chain's CDR3 is CASSEGTGMYGYTF. The CDR3 nucleotides read TGTGCCAGCAGTGAAGGGACAGGGATGTATGGCTACACCTTC.

This clonotype occurred many times. CDR3 protein: CASSQAGITEAFF. The DNA for the CDR3 is TGCGCCAGCAGCCAAGCAGGGATCACTGAAGCTTTCTTT. V is TRBV4-1 and J is TRBJ1-1, with D possibly being TRBD1 (5 bases). Deletions cut 1 base from V and 4 bases from J, with 7 bases between. CDR1 and CDR2 from the germline V gene are MGHRA and YSYEKL. The CDR3 loop spans 13 amino acids.

This clonotype came up a few times. The CDR3 region is CSALRDVQETQYF. Written as DNA, the CDR3 is TGCAGTGCCCTCCGGGACGTACAAGAGACCCAGTACTTC. The rearrangement uses TRBV20-1 and TRBJ2-5; TRBD1 or TRBD2 may be the D gene (5 bases each). The V end was cut by 6 bases, the J end by 2 bases, with 13 bases between. The CDR3 has 13 residues. Germline CDR1 reads DFQATT; CDR2 reads SNEGSKA (reference sequence).